This section outlines one TCR beta chain sequence together with its context. Its antigen is unidentified. The primer mix had 60 Vbeta and 13 Jbeta primers. TCRdb's copy holds only in-frame clones and misses some; the assay was immunoSEQ multiplex PCR. Counted here are 80,000 to 100,000 clones, about four fifths occurring once; the ten biggest clones make up under 4.5%. The V gene's germline CDR1 is SGHAT and CDR2 FQNNGV. V was cut by 10 bases and J by 6 bases, with 11 bases left in between. CDR3 length: 11 residues. The sample is drawn from a study of cytomegalovirus exposure and HLA in healthy donors. The study, taken as a whole, reports: Within a later analysis, the majority of CMV-associated TCR beta chains appeared HLA-restricted.

The donors (healthy individuals) were bone marrow donors. The chain recombines TRBV11-2 with TRBJ2-3, with D hard to call. The receptor's source is a female donor in good health and CMV-seropositive. Sequenced sample: PBMCs. CDR3 nucleotide sequence: TGTGCCACCGGTCCCCCGGATACGCAGTATTTT. It is translated as CATGPPDTQYF. Looking up the rest from reference TRBV11-2 and TRBJ2-3 gives the full variable domain: EAGVAQSPRYKIIEKRQSVAFWCNPISGHATLYWYQQILGQGPKLLIQFQNNGVVDDSQLPKDRFSAERLKGVDSTLKIQPAKLEDSAVYLCATGPPDTQYFGPGTRLTVL.